These 4 T cell receptor beta chains were sequenced from one sample in a study of identical twins. From the 5' RACE reads, TCRdb called clonotypes with MiXCR, one entry per CDR3 protein. The sample yields 750,000 to 950,000 distinct CDR3 sequences, approximately 13% seen once. Another study also made use of these data, one on yellow fever vaccine responses in identical twins.

The material sequenced was PBMCs. The receptors were gathered from a woman aged 18-35 years in good health.

This clonotype has just a few counts. The V gene is TRBV10-3, the J gene TRBJ2-1, with 8 bases matching TRBD2. V shed 7 bases and J 2 bases; nucleotides not matched to a gene: 7. The length of the CDR3 is 15 residues. CDR1 is ENHRY, CDR2 SYGVKD, per germline. The CDR3 loop is CAIKPGGGAYNEQFF. In DNA form, the CDR3 reads TGTGCCATCAAACCCGGGGGGGGTGCCTACAATGAGCAGTTCTTC.

The sample holds many counts of this clonotype. This chain uses TRBV15 with TRBJ2-1; the match to TRBD1 covers 11 bases. This CDR3 is 19 amino acids long. Trimming took 5 bases from V and 1 from J; bases not matched to a gene: 13. Germline CDR1 LNHNV, CDR2 YYDKDF (reference sequence). Here the CDR3 reads CATSGRDRGWRGSYNEQFF. CDR3 bases: TGTGCCACCAGCGGCCGGGACAGGGGGTGGCGGGGTTCCTACAATGAGCAGTTCTTC.

This clonotype was counted only a few times. CDR3 nucleotides: TGCAGTGCTAGCGTGGGAATCACAGATACGCAGTATTTT. Protein product: CSASVGITDTQYF. J is TRBJ2-3 and V is TRBV20-1; D gene unclear. Trimming cost V 3 bases and J 2 bases, with 9 bases left between them. The CDR3 has 13 amino acids. In germline, CDR1 is DFQATT, CDR2 SNEGSKA (reference sequence).

The CDR3 spells CASSVGWESYEQYF. In nucleotides, the CDR3 is TGTGCCAGCAGCGTAGGTTGGGAATCCTACGAGCAGTACTTC. The V gene is TRBV9, the J gene TRBJ2-7, with unresolved D. CDR1 is SGDLS, CDR2 YYNGEE, per germline. V lost 0 bases to trimming and J lost 1 base, with 8 bases between them. There are 14 residues in the CDR3. Combining the CDR3 with reference TRBV9 and TRBJ2-7 gives the whole variable domain DSGVTQTPKHLITATGQRVTLRCSPRSGDLSVYWYQQSLDQGLQFLIQYYNGEERAKGNILERFSAQQFPDLHSELNLSSLELGDSALYFCASSVGWESYEQYFGPGTRLTVT.